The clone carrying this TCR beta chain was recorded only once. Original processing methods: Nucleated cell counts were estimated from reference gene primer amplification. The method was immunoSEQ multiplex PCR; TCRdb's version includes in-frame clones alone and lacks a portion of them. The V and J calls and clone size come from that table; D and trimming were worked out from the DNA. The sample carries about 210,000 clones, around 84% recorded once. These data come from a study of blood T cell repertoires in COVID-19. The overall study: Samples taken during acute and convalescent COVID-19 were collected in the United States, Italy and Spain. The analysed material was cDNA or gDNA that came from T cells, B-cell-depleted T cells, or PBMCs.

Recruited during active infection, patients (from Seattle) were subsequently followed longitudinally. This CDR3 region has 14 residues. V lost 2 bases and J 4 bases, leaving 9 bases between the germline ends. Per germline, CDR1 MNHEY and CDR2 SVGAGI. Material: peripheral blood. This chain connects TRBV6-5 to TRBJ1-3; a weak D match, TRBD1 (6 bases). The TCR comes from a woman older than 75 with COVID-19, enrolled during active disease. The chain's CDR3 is CASSYPGAGNTIYF. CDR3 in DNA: TGTGCCAGCAGTTACCCAGGGGCAGGAAACACCATATATTTT.